This entry lists 10 T cell receptor beta chains sequenced from one sample in a study of T cells in Graves' hyperthyroidism and ophthalmopathy. TCR beta CDR3 region amplification was performed from RNA transcripts. HTBI primers were used for first-round RT-PCR of the TCR CDR3. TCRdb recomputed calls from the multiplex PCR reads with MiXCR, one row per CDR3 protein. The sample holds a few hundred thousand distinct CDR3 sequences, 15% to 18% seen once. Sequencing input: blood. The receptors shown here come from a woman aged 30 to 39 with Graves' hyperthyroidism.

This clonotype was seen only a few times. This sequence joins TRBV7-3 and TRBJ2-1; 9 bases align to TRBD2. This CDR3 is built from 15 residues. V lost 3 bases, J lost 2 bases, and 2 bases stayed unmatched. CDR1 is SGHTA, CDR2 FQGTGA, per germline. The CDR3 protein is CASSFIAGAYNEQFF. The CDR3 DNA reads TGTGCCAGCAGCTTCATAGCGGGAGCCTACAATGAGCAGTTCTTC.

This clonotype was detected many times. The chain combines TRBV11-2 with TRBJ2-1, with D perhaps TRBD2 (5 bases). The ends were cut back, 1 base at V and 5 bases at J, with 6 bases in the middle. Germline V gives CDR1 SGHAT, CDR2 FQNNGV. The CDR3 sequence is 13 residues long. The DNA of the CDR3 is TGTGCCAGCAGCTTAGTAGCGAACAATGAGCAGTTCTTC. The encoded protein is CASSLVANNEQFF.

This clonotype was seen repeatedly, ten times or more. This chain joins TRBV18 and TRBJ1-5; D unclear. Germline loops: CDR1 KGHSH, CDR2 LQKENI. The ends were cut back, 3 bases at V and 3 bases at J, with 6 bases in the middle. This CDR3 has 13 amino acids. In DNA form, the CDR3 reads TGTGCCAGCTCACCTCAGGCCAATCAGCCCCAGCATTTT. Protein product: CASSPQANQPQHF.

This clonotype was counted many times. The chain combines TRBV7-8 with TRBJ2-5, with D perhaps given as TRBD1 or TRBD2 (5 bases each). Germline CDR1 and CDR2: SGHVS and FQNEAQ. This CDR3 region has 16 residues. Deletions cut 1 base from V and 1 base from J, with 13 bases between. The CDR3 nucleotides read TGTGCCAGCAGCTTAGTGAGAGGGACCCTCCAAGAGACCCAGTACTTC. Protein product: CASSLVRGTLQETQYF.

On this clonotype itself: This may be a read error: a much more frequent sequence differs by one nucleotide. The chain recombines TRBV3-1 with TRBJ2-5; D is unresolved. The germline gives CDR1 LGHDT, CDR2 YNNKEL (reference sequence). The CDR3 is 18 amino acids. V shed 0 bases and J shed 0 bases, with 17 bases lying between them. The DNA for the CDR3 is TGTGCCAGCAGCCAAGAGCCTTCCTGGCGGACGCACCAAGAGACCCAGTACTTC. This gives the protein CASSQEPSWRTHQETQYF.

The chain carries TRBV7-9 and TRBJ1-4; D is possibly TRBD1 (6 bases). The CDR3 consists of 17 residues. Germline values: CDR1 SEHNR, CDR2 FQNEAQ (reference sequence). The V end lost 2 bases, the J end lost 5 bases, and 18 bases lay between the germline ends. The CDR3 loop reads CASSLSTGSTTNEKLFF. CDR3 bases: TGTGCCAGCAGCTTAAGTACAGGGAGCACTACCAATGAAAAACTGTTTTTT.

The chain employs TRBV7-6 and TRBJ2-3; 8 nucleotides line up with TRBD2. CDR1 and CDR2 from the germline V gene are SGHVS and FNYEAQ. This CDR3 is built from 17 residues. Trimming cost V 7 bases and J 1 base; bases outside gene matches: 13. CDR3 region: CASTNPTSGVGTDTQYF. The CDR3 DNA is TGTGCCAGCACCAACCCCACTAGCGGCGTAGGCACAGATACGCAGTATTTT.

A few counts support this clonotype. The V gene is TRBV29-1, the J gene TRBJ2-2; 7 bases are shared with TRBD2. Germline V CDR1 and CDR2: SQVTM, ANQGSEA. The ends lost 0 bases at V and 4 bases at J; junction bases unmatched: 8. CDR3 length: 16 residues. CDR3 in DNA: TGCAGCGTTGAAGATCCGGGGGGTCGGAGCACCGGGGAGCTGTTTTTT. This translates into CSVEDPGGRSTGELFF.

In regard to this clonotype: This sequence may be a read error, since a much larger clone differs from it by one base. V gene TRBV7-6 combines with J gene TRBJ2-2; D is possibly TRBD1 (5 bases). The CDR3 contains 17 residues. Per the germline V gene, CDR1 is SGHVS and CDR2 is FNYEAQ. With 5 bases removed from V and 0 bases from J, the gap between germline ends came to 16 bases. The CDR3 here is CASSPGPAHANTGELFF. Here the CDR3 DNA reads TGTGCCAGCAGCCCAGGGCCAGCACATGCGAACACCGGGGAGCTGTTTTTT.

Comments on this clonotype: A much larger clone lies a single base off, so this may be a read error. The gene calls are TRBV15 and TRBJ1-1; D is possibly TRBD1 (6 bases). The CDR3 is made up of 16 amino acids. Germline values: CDR1 LNHNV, CDR2 YYDKDF (reference sequence). CDR3 residues: CTTSRRPGHTNTEAFF. The CDR3 DNA follows: TGTACCACCAGCAGACGGCCGGGACACACGAACACTGAAGCTTTCTTT. Looking up the rest from reference TRBV15 and TRBJ1-1 gives the full variable domain: DAMVIQNPRYQVTQFGKPVTLSCSQTLNHNVMYWYQQKSSQAPKLLFHYYDKDFNNEADTPDNFQSRRPNTSFCFLDIRSPGLGDTAMYLCTTSRRPGHTNTEAFFGQGTRLTVV.